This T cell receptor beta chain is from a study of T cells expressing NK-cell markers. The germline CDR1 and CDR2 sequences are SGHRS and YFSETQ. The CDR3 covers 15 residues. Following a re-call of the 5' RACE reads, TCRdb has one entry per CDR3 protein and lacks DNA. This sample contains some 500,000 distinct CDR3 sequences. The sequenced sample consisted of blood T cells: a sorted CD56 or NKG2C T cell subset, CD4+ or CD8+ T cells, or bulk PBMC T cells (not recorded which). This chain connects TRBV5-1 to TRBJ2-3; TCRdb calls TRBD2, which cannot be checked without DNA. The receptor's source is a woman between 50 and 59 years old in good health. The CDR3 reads CASSLVAGNTDTQYF.